A single TCR beta chain is shown here with its context. The germline V gene has CDR1 WNHNN and CDR2 SYGVQD (reference sequence). Trimming took 4 bases from V and 6 from J; bases not matched to a gene: 9. The length of the CDR3 is 15 residues. Seattle patient enrollment occurred during active infection, with longitudinal follow-up thereafter. This record comes from a study of blood T cell repertoires in COVID-19. Overall study: The United States, Italy and Spain provided the acute and convalescent COVID-19 samples. The analysed material was cDNA or gDNA that came from T cells, B-cell-depleted T cells, or PBMCs.

In the original processing: The assay estimated nucleated cells by amplifying reference gene primers. Data came from immunoSEQ multiplex PCR; TCRdb stores just in-frame clones and leaves some out. Clone size and the V and J calls come from that table; the DNA yielded D and trimming. Of about 350,000 clones in the sample, less than 90% are singletons; the top ten hold around 7.5%. The sequence came from a woman aged 60 to 75 with COVID-19, enrolled during active disease. This chain uses TRBV10-1 with TRBJ2-7; 10 bases match TRBD1. The specimen was peripheral blood. The CDR3 region has the DNA TGCGCCAGCAGTGCTCGGGGACAGGGGTATGGCGAGCAGTACTTC. This gives the protein CASSARGQGYGEQYF.